Reported below is one TCR beta chain. This specimen comes from a study of early T cells in non-severe SARS-CoV-2 infection. MiXCR, run by TCRdb on the 5' RACE reads, gives a single entry per CDR3 protein. The repertoire holds more than 85,000 distinct CDR3 sequences, with 15% to 20% as singletons. Sequences were obtained from whole blood. This sequence originates from an adult who was a healthcare worker with PCR-confirmed SARS-CoV-2 infection or an uninfected control (not recorded which).

The CDR3 coding sequence is TGTGCCAGCAGCTTAGTTCAGGCCCCAGATACGCAGTATTTT. Its protein is CASSLVQAPDTQYF. This chain connects TRBV7-9 to TRBJ2-3; D call uncertain. Trimming removed 1 base at V and 4 bases at J, with 9 bases between. CDR1 and CDR2 (germline): SEHNR, FQNEAQ (reference sequence). The CDR3 covers 14 residues.